This T cell receptor beta chain was identified in a study of blood T cell dynamics during melanoma immunotherapy. Germline V lookup: CDR1 LNHDA, CDR2 SQIVND (reference sequence). Trimming removed 5 bases at V and 1 base at J, with 15 bases between. The CDR3 consists of 16 residues. Regarding time point: week 3, after first cycle of checkpoint inhibitor. Only in-frame clones appear in the TCRdb table, and some are missing; sequencing was by immunoSEQ multiplex PCR. The data contain about 11,000 clones, about four fifths of them singletons. Sequenced here: blood, sampled from a patient treated with checkpoint blockade. The V and J genes are TRBV19 and TRBJ1-5, with a possible D match to TRBD1 (6 bases). The TCR comes from a human donor with melanoma. As DNA, the CDR3 is TGTGCCAGTAGTGAGGACAGATACATAAGCAATCAGCCCCAGCATTTT. Translation gives CASSEDRYISNQPQHF.